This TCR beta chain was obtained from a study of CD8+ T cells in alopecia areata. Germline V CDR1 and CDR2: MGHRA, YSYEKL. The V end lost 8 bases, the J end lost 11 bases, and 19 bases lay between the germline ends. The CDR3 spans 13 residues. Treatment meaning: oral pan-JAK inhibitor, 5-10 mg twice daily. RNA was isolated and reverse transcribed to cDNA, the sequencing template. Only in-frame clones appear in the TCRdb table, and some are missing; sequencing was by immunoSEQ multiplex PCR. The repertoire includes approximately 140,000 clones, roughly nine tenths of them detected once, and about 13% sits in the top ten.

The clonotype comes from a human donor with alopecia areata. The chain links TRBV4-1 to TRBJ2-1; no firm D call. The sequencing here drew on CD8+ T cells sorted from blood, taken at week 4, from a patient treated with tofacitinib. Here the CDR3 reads CASAPKAPGQQFF. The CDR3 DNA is TGCGCCAGCGCCCCAAAGGCTCCGGGTCAGCAGTTCTTC.